The present entry profiles one T cell receptor beta chain with its context. Its antigen remains unknown. The sample is drawn from a study of T-cell memory formation after mild COVID-19. Background on the study: TCR clusters were largely donor specific. Study conclusions and caveats: Detection of some responders pre-infection suggested pre-existing cross-reactive memory T cells participated.

This CDR3 region has 15 residues. V lost 6 bases and J lost 7; bases outside the gene matches: 9. Germline V gene data show CDR1 as LGHDT and CDR2 as YNNKEL (reference sequence). TCRdb itself ran the 5' RACE reads through MiXCR, one entry per CDR3 protein. The repertoire holds 100,000 to 150,000 distinct CDR3 sequences, 5% to 6.5% seen once, with approximately 2.1% in the top ten. The sample was PBMCs or a T cell subset sorted from them (not recorded which). V usage is TRBV3-1 and J usage is TRBJ2-3; the match to TRBD1 covers 11 bases. This TCR came from an adult woman who had mild COVID-19 (a few samples of this study predate the infection). Cell type and time point are not known. CDR3 DNA sequence: TGTGCCAGCAGAAGCGGGACAGGGGGGGCTAATACGCAGTATTTT. The encoded protein is CASRSGTGGANTQYF.